The table lists the clone carrying this T cell receptor (beta chain) with a few counts. Its antigen remains unidentified. This record belongs to a study of T cell repertoires in cytomegalovirus infection. Study-level information: Use of recently identified HLA-C-restricted and well-studied HLA-B-restricted CMV epitopes was part of the study. In public TCR beta signatures, there were indications of both CMV infection and matching HLA type. Study-level points and caveats: Cumulative frequency (of public TCR beta family members) identified carriers of CMV plus the relevant HLA. There were HLA-C-restricted CMV-specific TCR beta clonotypes dominating the ex vivo response.

One entry per CDR3 protein, called by TCRdb with MiXCR from the reads. The sample includes some 800,000 distinct CDR3 sequences, 30% to 35% of them seen just once. V was cut by 6 bases and J by 0 bases, with 17 bases left in between. The V gene's germline CDR1 is LNHDA and CDR2 SQIVND (reference sequence). CDR3 length equals 16 residues. The rearrangement links TRBV19 to TRBJ1-1; D ambiguous. The TCR comes from a human donor in good health (CMV status not recorded). Some clones in this sample may be carry-over from other donors' samples. The source material was cultured CD8+ T cells from PBMCs, sampled from culture after CMV antigen stimulation. This CDR3 is CASRAWLQAMNTEAFF. The CDR3 nucleotides read TGTGCCAGTAGGGCTTGGCTGCAGGCCATGAACACTGAAGCTTTCTTT.